This T cell receptor beta chain was profiled in a study of cytomegalovirus exposure and HLA in healthy donors (dated by TCRdb to between 2016 and 2019). A note on the overall study: According to an earlier analysis of 587 of the donors, about 179 million T cells yielded 117 million unique TCR beta sequences and about 300 Gb of sequence data. About 280 gigabases of sequencing data and around 80 million unique TCR sequences made up an early release that covered several hundred HLA-typed donors. Among the roughly 400 genotyped donors, about 83% belonged to the genetic ancestry cluster associated with self-reported Caucasian donors. The study aimed to test whether cataloging public T cell receptors could reveal signatures of past pathogen exposure. Using immunosequencing, the study profiled T cell repertoires from 500 to 800 subjects and related those repertoires to cytomegalovirus serostatus. Along with the roughly 670-subject first cohort, a separate validation cohort of about 110 different subjects was used. To predict cytomegalovirus infection status, the study brought together high-throughput TCR immunosequencing, statistical association of individual TCRs with disease status, and machine learning. In a later analysis, previously published TCR beta repertoires from 600 to 850 donors were re-analyzed and high-resolution HLA genotyping was added so that TCR occurrence patterns could be studied. Rather than using new phenotypic data, the later analysis identified candidate immune exposures from TCR beta sequences and from how often those sequences occurred across donors. To decide whether each TCR beta V gene segment behaved as functional or pseudogenic, an earlier analysis of approximately 620 of the donors relied on high-throughput TCR beta sequencing. Donor age, sex, ethnicity and CMV serostatus were compiled together with the repertoire data. A later genetic analysis used genome-wide SNP genotypes for 398 of the 666 donors, treating that subset as a discovery cohort. Every repertoire in the discovery cohort had been generated on one and the same sequencing platform. Both class I and class II loci were covered by HLA typing, at four-digit resolution. Typing coverage differed by locus: A, B, C, DRB1 and DQB1 were typed in about 629-640 donors, DQA1 in approximately 520, DPA1 in roughly 590, and DPB1 in 472. Four to six DR-DQ haplotypes were handled as single units for association and clustering because linkage in the cohort was strong. Across around 400 genotyped donors of the cohort, an average of roughly 230,000 unique TCR beta nucleotide sequences per donor were sequenced, and 15% to 20% of those sequences were non-productive. The investigation overall reported the following: A cluster of highly shared sequence variants was judged likely to be a technical artifact of the sequencing pipeline. A further reported finding was that TCR beta sequences accurately predicted the HLA-A and HLA-B alleles for most subjects in the first cohort. Immune exposure information for the cohort was limited to CMV serostatus. Strong co-occurrence of HLA alleles, especially DR and DQ, made assigning TCR associations to individual alleles difficult. Across donors, most TCR sequences were observed very rarely, whereas some public TCRs were present in many individuals. According to a later genetic analysis, donors in an Asian-associated ancestry cluster had fewer N-insertions in productive TCRs than the approximately 670-donor mean. In both the original and validation cohorts, the classifier was reported to diagnose cytomegalovirus status with high specificity and sensitivity. Sequencing depth was assumed to be roughly uniform across donors in the presence/absence analyses, though that assumption may not hold. The study listed approximately 150 TCR beta chains as associated with cytomegalovirus. It was suggested by the authors that the approach could potentially be generalized to other disease states and immunological phenotypes. The cohort was sequenced for TCR beta chains only, and without alpha or paired-chain data the features that could be detected were limited. A later analysis associated 15,000 or so TCR beta sequences with specific HLA alleles at a false discovery rate of 0.05. Three of the identified cytomegalovirus-associated TCR beta chains were confirmed in vitro to be specific for cytomegalovirus antigens. Some IMGT-functional V segments, including TRBV6-2 and TRBV6-3, could not be distinguished by the 87-base-pair reads and were therefore excluded. A later analysis found that TCR association rates varied across HLA loci, with DRB1 alleles showing the most associated TCRs and HLA-C alleles the fewest. HLA typing was unavailable for some donors at each locus, so association tests used only the typed subset. Most CMV-associated TCR beta chains appeared to be HLA-restricted in a later analysis, and the HLA associations seemed to be driven largely by CMV exposure. An earlier analysis of roughly 570 of the donors showed that most TCR beta V segments appeared in productive rearrangements either about 87% or about 30% of the time, which broadly matched IMGT annotations. An association between a missense DCLRE1C variant and V-gene and J-gene trimming of TCR beta chains was found in a later genetic analysis and replicated in an independent cohort. Several of the top co-occurrence clusters appeared to be linked to parvovirus B19, influenza, CMV and Epstein-Barr virus, according to a later analysis. Because counts were too low, seventeen rarely observed V segments, including chromosome 9 orphons, were excluded from the earlier analysis of roughly 580 of the donors. Linkage disequilibrium might explain the correlated functional status among segregating V segments, but an unknown experimental factor could not be ruled out. In a later analysis, HLA-associated TCR beta chains were found to be more clonally expanded and to have lower generation probabilities than equally common non-associated chains.

As encoded in the germline V gene (reference sequence), CDR1 is GTSNPN while CDR2 is SVGIG. V is reduced by 2 bases and J by 0 bases, leaving a spacing of 11 bases between them. From cysteine to phenylalanine, the CDR3 is 15 amino acids long. The sequence is cut down to CDR3 DNA, 45 bases in frame from base 1. Libraries were constructed by the immunoSEQ multiplex PCR assay. A mixture of 60 forward primers for TCR Vbeta segments and 13 reverse primers for TCR Jbeta segments was used in the multiplex PCR. The CDR3 region of rearranged TCR beta genes was amplified from genomic DNA by a multiplex PCR assay. On the Illumina HiSeq System, the amplified TCR beta libraries were sequenced as 87-base-pair reads. The study's processing was this. In a later analysis, some 80 million unique TCR beta chains were counted across the 650 to 750 repertoires, and roughly 11 million of these chains were shared by at least two donors. A nearest-neighbor algorithm error-corrected the raw reads and collapsed the reads into unique sequences, merging closely related sequences to remove PCR and sequencing errors. CDR3 sequences were aligned to IMGT reference sequences to assign V, D and J gene segments. For a sequence to be retained, at least a six-nucleotide match to both a V gene segment and a J gene segment was required. A rearrangement counted as productive if the CDR3 had no stop codons and remained in frame with V and J, and every other rearrangement counted as non-productive. Following IMGT convention, CDR3 was defined as the stretch from the second conserved V-encoded cysteine to the conserved J-encoded phenylalanine. The earlier analysis of about 620 of the donors excluded sequences that lacked an unambiguous match to a single V gene segment. In an earlier analysis of some 590 of the donors, a V segment was called functional when productive rearrangements were above 56.7%, and segregating when the standard deviation between donors exceeded 5%. A statistical classification framework was built to diagnose cytomegalovirus status from the catalog of TCR beta chain sequences. V and J gene assignment, in a later analysis, came from comparing TCR nucleotide sequences with IMGT/GENE-DB human TR gene sequences. A later analysis assigned CDR3 sequences and most-parsimonious VDJ recombination scenarios with the TCRdist pipeline. A later analysis defined each TCR beta chain by its CDR3 amino acid sequence plus V-gene family, and excluded reads lacking a unique V-gene family. To address suspected cross-contamination and a sequencing artifact, a later analysis removed around 600 highly shared, low-generation-probability nucleotide sequences. In a later analysis, a clonal expansion index was calculated for each public chain from normalized within-repertoire ranks of inferred template counts. A later analysis computed generation probabilities with a VDJ recombination model fitted to out-of-frame rearrangements, and checked the results against IGoR. Hypergeometric tests were used in a later analysis to score TCR-TCR, TCR-HLA and TCR-CMV co-occurrence, with a repertoire-size bias correction applied to the TCR pairs. To estimate false discovery rates, a later analysis permuted the HLA or CMV assignments 20 times. In a later analysis, co-occurring TCRs were grouped using DBSCAN, and TCRdist sequence similarity was added for clustering within HLA-allele-positive subsets. For co-occurrence clustering, repertoires with fewer than 30,000 or more than 120,000 public chains were excluded, along with five repertoires with anomalous nucleotide sharing. The immuneACCESS repertoire file appears here via TCRdb, limited to in-frame rearrangements. These files lack a portion of the clones; in checked studies, under half of the deficit traces to unresolved V genes, and the cause of the others is not known. The V and J calls and the clone size are those of that table, but D and trimming were determined from the DNA. The sample includes around 79,000 clones, with roughly two thirds observed a single time. The ten largest account for roughly 15% of the sample.

Regarding this clone: The target of this receptor is not known. No much larger clone is present one base from it, and per-base qualities are unavailable.

The cohort consisted of hundreds of healthy bone marrow donors. All cohort members were sampled while nominally healthy, although unrecorded immune exposures were likely present. The donor was CMV seropositive and belonged to the group of more than 250 seropositive cohort members. Each donor provided a peripheral blood sample, and peripheral blood mononuclear cells were used for TCR beta sequencing. Genomic DNA extraction from the blood cell samples was performed with the Qiagen DNeasy Blood Extraction Kit. The sequence derives from a woman aged 40 to 49 in good health and CMV-seropositive. The chain links TRBV30 with TRBJ1-3; no confident D gene assignment can be made. Sequenced input: PBMCs. The CDR3 reads as follows: CAWSYTPSSGNTIYF. The DNA reads TGTGCCTGGAGTTATACTCCGAGCTCTGGAAACACCATATATTTT.